Presented here are 10 T cell receptor beta chains from one specimen sequenced in a study of cytomegalovirus exposure and HLA in healthy donors. The PCR ran on 60 Vbeta and 13 Jbeta primers. Sequenced by immunoSEQ multiplex PCR; TCRdb stores in-frame clones only, minus some. The data show about 180,000 clones, with about 79% seen just once and more than 0.95% held by the top ten. Sequencing input: PBMCs. Receptors were obtained from a girl aged 2 to 10 in good health and CMV-seropositive.

This chain links TRBV7-4 with TRBJ1-1; no definite D call. CDR1 is SGHVT, CDR2 SQSDAQ, per germline. The CDR3 extends over 15 amino acids. Deletions cut 5 bases from V and 5 bases from J, with 18 bases between. CDR3 nucleotides: TGTGCCAGCAGCCCTGTCCGGTATGAATGGACTGAAGCTTTCTTT. Translated, it gives CASSPVRYEWTEAFF.

A single count supports this clone. The chain employs TRBV4-2 and TRBJ2-1; 9 positions agree with TRBD2. CDR1 and CDR2 from the germline V gene are LGHNA and YNFKEQ. Trimming took 0 bases from V and 0 from J; bases not matched to a gene: 9. The CDR3 runs to 19 residues. In DNA, the CDR3 is TGTGCCAGCAGCCAAGATCTGGGCGGGGGGGCGATCTCCTACAATGAGCAGTTCTTC. It encodes CASSQDLGGGAISYNEQFF.

This chain uses TRBV23-1 with TRBJ2-5; the match to TRBD2 covers 9 bases. TRBV23-1 is assigned to the ORF class and has an uncertain function. V lost 0 bases to trimming and J lost 5 bases; unmatched junction nucleotides: 13. The CDR3 loop spans 18 amino acids. The CDR3 reads CASSQSTVKAGGWETQYF. CDR3 sequence (DNA): TGCGCCAGCAGTCAATCGACAGTGAAAGCGGGAGGCTGGGAGACCCAGTACTTC.

The chain carries TRBV6-6 and TRBJ2-1; D is undetermined. The CDR3 has 12 residues. V was cut by 0 bases and J by 7 bases, with 4 bases left in between. Germline-derived CDR1 and CDR2 are MNHNY and SVGAGI (reference sequence). The CDR3 DNA is TGTGCCAGCAGTTACTCGAGGAATGAGCAGTTCTTC. Encoded protein: CASSYSRNEQFF.

The chain joins TRBV29-1 to TRBJ2-1; D remains ambiguous. Per the germline V gene, CDR1 is SQVTM and CDR2 is ANQGSEA. The V and J ends lost 7 bases and 1 base respectively, with 23 bases between them. CDR3 size: 17 residues. Written as DNA, the CDR3 is TGCAGCGCGCTCCCGGGTAGCCATTATACGTCCTACAATGAGCAGTTCTTC. Translation gives CSALPGSHYTSYNEQFF.

The chain carries TRBV18 and TRBJ2-7; 9 positions match TRBD1. V shed 3 bases, J shed 1 base, and the junction held 4 bases outside the gene matches. Germline CDR1 KGHSH, CDR2 LQKENI. The length of the CDR3 is 15 residues. In DNA, the CDR3 is TGTGCCAGCTCACCGGGACAGGGCCGTTCCTACGAGCAGTACTTC. Translation gives CASSPGQGRSYEQYF.

The sample holds one count of this clone. The rearrangement joins TRBV7-3 to TRBJ2-1; TRBD1 aligns across 8 bases. The CDR3 length is 14 residues. The germline gives CDR1 SGHTA, CDR2 FQGTGA. J lost 6 bases, V lost 6 bases, and 7 bases had no gene match. CDR3 DNA sequence: TGTGCCAGCAGTCAGACAGGGGTCAGCAATGAGCAGTTCTTC. Translated: CASSQTGVSNEQFF.

The chain links TRBV5-4 to TRBJ2-7, with D unclear. The CDR3 is 14 residues long. V dropped 0 bases and J dropped 6 bases, with 13 bases sitting between them. Per germline, CDR1 SGHNT and CDR2 YYREEE (reference sequence). CDR3 DNA sequence: TGTGCCAGCAGCTTGGGTAGTTCCGCTTGCGAGCAGTACTTC. As protein: CASSLGSSACEQYF.

This CDR3 reads CSVEKQGFFTEAFF. The CDR3 region has the DNA TGCAGCGTTGAAAAACAGGGATTTTTTACTGAAGCTTTCTTT. The rearrangement links TRBV29-1 to TRBJ1-1, with a tentative D call TRBD1 (6 bases). Germline V gene sequence: CDR1 SQVTM, CDR2 ANQGSEA. The CDR3 is 14 residues long. With 2 bases removed from V and 5 bases from J, the gap between germline ends came to 15 bases.

V and J are TRBV5-1 and TRBJ1-2; D is perhaps TRBD1 (6 bases). V was trimmed by 4 bases and J by 5 bases, leaving 12 bases between them. From germline, CDR1 is SGHRS and CDR2 YFSETQ. This CDR3 has 13 residues. The CDR3 nucleotides read TGCGCCAGCAGCCCGGACAGCCTTTATGGCTACACCTTC. Its translation: CASSPDSLYGYTF.